Presented here are 16 T cell receptor beta chains from one specimen sequenced in a study of T cell changes during pregnancy in multiple sclerosis. Repertoires were generated with immunoSEQ multiplex PCR, while TCRdb's copy carries only in-frame clones and drops some. The sample contains under 15,000 clones, 85% to 90% of which appear only once. The input for sequencing was CD8+ T cells from peripheral blood mononuclear cells, taken after pregnancy. Receptors were obtained from a female donor in good health, enrolled as a control in a pregnancy study.

The rearrangement uses TRBV15 and TRBJ2-2; 9 bases are shared with TRBD2. V gave up 0 bases and J gave up 6 bases; unmatched junction bases: 5. CDR1 is LNHNV and CDR2 is YYDKDF in the germline V gene (reference sequence). This CDR3 has 16 amino acids. The CDR3 is CATSRDYGTSSGELFF. CDR3 bases: TGTGCCACCAGCAGAGACTACGGGACTAGCTCCGGGGAGCTGTTTTTT.

The J gene is TRBJ2-1, the V gene TRBV11-2; 13 bases align to TRBD2. The junction had 10 bases not matched to a gene; V was cut back by 5 bases and J by 0 bases. Germline lookup yields CDR1 SGHAT and CDR2 FQNNGV. This CDR3 region has 19 residues. DNA for the CDR3: TGTGCCAGCAGCACTGGACTAGCGGGAGTTACGAGCTCCTACAATGAGCAGTTCTTC. This encodes CASSTGLAGVTSSYNEQFF.

The chain couples TRBV28 to TRBJ2-1, with 7 nucleotides matching TRBD2. The CDR3 consists of 15 residues. The germline V gene has CDR1 MDHEN and CDR2 SYDVKM. With V trimmed by 5 bases and J by 7 bases, 11 bases remained unmatched. In DNA form, the CDR3 reads TGTGCCAGCAGTCCTCTGGTGGGCGGGAGAAATGAGCAGTTCTTC. Its protein product is CASSPLVGGRNEQFF.

This clone was detected a few times. The rearrangement joins TRBV7-2 to TRBJ1-6; tentatively, D is TRBD1 (6 bases). The CDR3 contains 15 residues. Trimming removed 5 bases at V and 2 bases at J, with 10 bases between. Germline CDR1 and CDR2: SGHTA and FQGNSA. The CDR3 reads CASSPRDTYNSPLHF. The CDR3 DNA is TGTGCCAGCAGCCCCCGGGACACCTATAATTCACCCCTCCACTTT.

This rearrangement joins TRBV19 to TRBJ2-7; no clear D. Deletions cut 3 bases from V and 0 bases from J, with 12 bases between. The length of the CDR3 is 15 residues. Germline-derived CDR1 and CDR2 are LNHDA and SQIVND (reference sequence). The CDR3 DNA reads TGTGCCAGTAGTATCCAGGTAACGAGCTCCTACGAGCAGTACTTC. Translated, it gives CASSIQVTSSYEQYF.

The chain joins TRBV4-1 to TRBJ2-7, with 8 bases matching TRBD2. The germline V gene has CDR1 MGHRA and CDR2 YSYEKL. The CDR3 sequence is 16 residues long. Trimming cost V 4 bases and J 0 bases; bases outside gene matches: 8. CDR3 bases: TGCGCCAGCAGCCGTTTTATAGCGGGGACCTCCTACGAGCAGTACTTC. Translation: CASSRFIAGTSYEQYF.

The chain links TRBV28 to TRBJ2-5; the D gene is possibly TRBD2 (5 bases). Looked up from germline, CDR1 is MDHEN and CDR2 is SYDVKM. CDR3 size: 14 residues. The V end lost 5 bases, the J end lost 1 base, and 11 bases lay between the germline ends. CDR3 amino acids: CASSLNSGQETQYF. In nucleotides, the CDR3 is TGTGCCAGCAGTCTCAACAGCGGCCAAGAGACCCAGTACTTC.

The chain joins TRBV12-2 to TRBJ2-6; TRBD2, the table's D call, lacks a check against the DNA. TRBV12-2 is given as a pseudogene. CDR3 length: 18 amino acids. As DNA, the CDR3 is TGTGCAAGTCGCTTGCGGAGCTCCACACAAAGTCGGGCCAACGTCCTGACTTTC. It is translated as CASRLRSSTQSRANVLTF.

The chain uses TRBV28 and TRBJ2-7, with 7 positions matching TRBD2. The junction had 2 bases not matched to a gene; V was cut back by 5 bases and J by 7 bases. The CDR3 is 11 amino acids. The germline V gene has CDR1 MDHEN and CDR2 SYDVKM. CDR3 coding DNA: TGTGCCAGCAGTCCCGGGGGGGAGCAGTACTTC. Its translation is CASSPGGEQYF.

This sequence joins TRBV11-3 and TRBJ2-7; TRBD2 is a possible D gene (5 bases). The CDR3 is 13 amino acids. V shed 4 bases and J shed 0 bases, with 7 bases lying between them. Germline assignment: CDR1 SGHNT and CDR2 YENEEA. The CDR3 DNA reads as TGTGCCAGCAGCTCCCGGGGCTCCTACGAGCAGTACTTC. Protein: CASSSRGSYEQYF.

The chain couples TRBV2 to TRBJ2-7; D may be TRBD1 (5 bases). Trimming cost V 1 base and J 4 bases, with 14 bases left between them. The germline gives CDR1 SNHLY, CDR2 FYNNEI. CDR3 length equals 15 residues. In nucleotides, the CDR3 is TGTGCCAGCAGTGAAGGTGGGGCCAAGCCTTACGAGCAGTACTTC. Translation: CASSEGGAKPYEQYF.

V is TRBV10-3 and J is TRBJ1-1; a possible D gene is TRBD1 (5 bases). The CDR3 extends over 12 amino acids. Germline V gene sequence: CDR1 ENHRY, CDR2 SYGVKD. Trimming removed 2 bases at V and 6 bases at J, with 7 bases between. This chain's CDR3 is CAISETTAEAFF. The CDR3 DNA sequence: TGTGCCATCAGTGAGACGACAGCTGAAGCTTTCTTT.

The chain has TRBV6-5 and TRBJ2-7; 10 bases fit TRBD1. This CDR3 spans 15 amino acids. Germline lookup yields CDR1 MNHEY and CDR2 SVGAGI. Trimming cost V 3 bases and J 5 bases; bases outside gene matches: 7. The CDR3 here is CASSYLRTGGNEQYF. The CDR3 DNA reads as TGTGCCAGCAGTTATTTGAGGACAGGGGGGAACGAGCAGTACTTC.

The V and J genes are TRBV7-9 and TRBJ1-2; D is unclear. This CDR3 has 13 amino acids. The V gene's germline CDR1 is SEHNR and CDR2 FQNEAQ (reference sequence). The V end lost 2 bases, the J end lost 6 bases, and 10 bases lay between the germline ends. DNA of the CDR3: TGTGCCAGCAGCTTAAGTACAGACAATGGCTACACCTTC. Amino acid sequence: CASSLSTDNGYTF.

This chain joins TRBV6-1 and TRBJ1-2; weak D call: TRBD1 (5 bases). The germline V gene has CDR1 MNHNS and CDR2 SASEGT. This CDR3 is 14 amino acids long. The V end lost 3 bases, the J end lost 6 bases, and 14 bases lay between the germline ends. The CDR3, as DNA: TGTGCCAGCAGTGAGGGGTGGGGGAGGGATGGCTACACCTTC. Protein: CASSEGWGRDGYTF.

This sequence joins TRBV9 and TRBJ2-1; weak D call: TRBD2 (6 bases). The CDR3 covers 16 residues. Between the trimmed V and J ends, which lost 3 bases and 0 bases, there was a span of 13 bases. Germline V gene sequence: CDR1 SGDLS, CDR2 YYNGEE. The CDR3 nucleotides are TGTGCCAGCAGCGGAGGCGCGGGGAGCTCCTACAATGAGCAGTTCTTC. Translated, it gives CASSGGAGSSYNEQFF.